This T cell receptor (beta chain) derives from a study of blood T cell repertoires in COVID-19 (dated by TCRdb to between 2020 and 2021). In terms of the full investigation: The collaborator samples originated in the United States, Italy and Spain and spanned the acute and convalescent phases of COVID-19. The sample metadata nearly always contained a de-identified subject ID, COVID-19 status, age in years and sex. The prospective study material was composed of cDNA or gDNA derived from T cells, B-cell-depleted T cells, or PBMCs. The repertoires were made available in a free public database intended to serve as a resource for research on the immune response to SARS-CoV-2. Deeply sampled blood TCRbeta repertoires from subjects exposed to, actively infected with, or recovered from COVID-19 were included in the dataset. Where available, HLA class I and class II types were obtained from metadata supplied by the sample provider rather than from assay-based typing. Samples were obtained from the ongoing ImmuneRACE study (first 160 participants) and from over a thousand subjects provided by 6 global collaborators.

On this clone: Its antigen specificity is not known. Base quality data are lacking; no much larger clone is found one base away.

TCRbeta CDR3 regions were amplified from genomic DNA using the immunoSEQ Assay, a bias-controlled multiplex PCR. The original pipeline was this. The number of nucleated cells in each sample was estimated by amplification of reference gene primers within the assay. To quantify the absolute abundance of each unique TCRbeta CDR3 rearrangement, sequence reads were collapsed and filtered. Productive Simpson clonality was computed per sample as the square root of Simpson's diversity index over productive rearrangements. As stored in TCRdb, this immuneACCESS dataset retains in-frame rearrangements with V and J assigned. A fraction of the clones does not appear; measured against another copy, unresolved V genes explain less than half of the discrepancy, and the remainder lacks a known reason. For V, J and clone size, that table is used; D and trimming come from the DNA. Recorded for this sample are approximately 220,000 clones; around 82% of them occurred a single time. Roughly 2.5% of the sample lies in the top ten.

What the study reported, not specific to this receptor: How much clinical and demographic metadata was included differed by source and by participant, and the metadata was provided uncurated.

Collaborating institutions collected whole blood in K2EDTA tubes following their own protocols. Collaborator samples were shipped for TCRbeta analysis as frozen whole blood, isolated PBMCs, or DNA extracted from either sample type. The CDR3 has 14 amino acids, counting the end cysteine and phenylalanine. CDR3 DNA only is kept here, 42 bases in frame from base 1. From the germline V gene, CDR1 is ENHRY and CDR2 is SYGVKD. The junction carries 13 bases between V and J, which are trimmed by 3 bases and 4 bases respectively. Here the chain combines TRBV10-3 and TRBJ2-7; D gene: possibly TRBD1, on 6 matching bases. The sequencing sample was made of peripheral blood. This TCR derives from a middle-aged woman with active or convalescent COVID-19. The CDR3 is CAISDPGVSYEQYF. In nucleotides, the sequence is TGTGCCATCAGTGATCCAGGGGTATCATACGAGCAGTACTTC.